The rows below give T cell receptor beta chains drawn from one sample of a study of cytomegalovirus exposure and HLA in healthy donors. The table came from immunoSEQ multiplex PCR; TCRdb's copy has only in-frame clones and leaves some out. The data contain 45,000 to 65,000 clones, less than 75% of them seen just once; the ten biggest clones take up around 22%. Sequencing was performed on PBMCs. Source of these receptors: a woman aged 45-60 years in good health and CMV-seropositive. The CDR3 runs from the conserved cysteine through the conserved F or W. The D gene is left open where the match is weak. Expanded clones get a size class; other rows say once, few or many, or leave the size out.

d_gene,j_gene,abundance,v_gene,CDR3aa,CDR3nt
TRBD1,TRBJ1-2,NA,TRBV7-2,CASRTGVVFGYTF,TGTGCCAGCAGGACAGGGGTAGTGTTTGGCTACACCTTC
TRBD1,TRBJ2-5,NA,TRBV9,CASSANRGETQYF,TGTGCCAGCAGCGCAAACAGGGGAGAGACCCAGTACTTC
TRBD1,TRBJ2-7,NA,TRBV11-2,CASSLSQGAWEQYF,TGTGCCAGCAGCTTATCACAGGGGGCATGGGAGCAGTACTTC
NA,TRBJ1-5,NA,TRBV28,CASSSSHQPQHF,TGTGCCAGCAGTTCTAGTCATCAGCCCCAGCATTTT
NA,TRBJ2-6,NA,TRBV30,CAWSIQFSGANVLTF,TGTGCCTGGAGCATCCAGTTCTCTGGGGCCAACGTCCTGACTTTC
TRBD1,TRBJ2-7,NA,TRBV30,CAWRGQGISYEQYF,TGTGCCTGGAGGGGACAGGGGATTTCCTACGAGCAGTACTTC
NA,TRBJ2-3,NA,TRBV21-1,CASSLHGTSTDTQYF,TGTGCCAGCAGCCTTCACGGTACTAGCACAGATACGCAGTATTTT
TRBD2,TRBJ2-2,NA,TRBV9,CASSTPAGLAGGPWNTGELFF,TGTGCCAGCAGCACCCCGGCGGGACTAGCGGGGGGGCCGTGGAACACCGGGGAGCTGTTTTTT
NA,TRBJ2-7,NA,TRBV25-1,CASSEWGVEQYF,TGTGCCAGCAGTGAATGGGGAGTTGAGCAGTACTTC
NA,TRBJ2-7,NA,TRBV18,CASSPRQGGDSYEQYF,TGTGCCAGCTCACCTAGACAGGGAGGCGACTCCTACGAGCAGTACTTC
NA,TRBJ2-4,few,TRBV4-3,CASASREGNIQYF,TGCGCCAGCGCGTCCAGGGAAGGTAACATTCAGTACTTC
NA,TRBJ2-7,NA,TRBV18,CARTRYEQYF,TGTGCCAGGACACGGTACGAGCAGTACTTC
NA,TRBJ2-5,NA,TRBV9,CASSAPAGASVETQYF,TGTGCCAGCAGCGCCCCGGCGGGGGCCAGCGTAGAGACCCAGTACTTC
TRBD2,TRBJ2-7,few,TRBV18,CASSLGERGSSYEQYF,TGTGCCAGCTCCCTAGGAGAGCGGGGGAGCTCCTACGAGCAGTACTTC
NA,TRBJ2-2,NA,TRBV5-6,CASSLVWRGPATGELFF,TGTGCCAGCAGCTTGGTCTGGCGGGGGCCCGCCACCGGGGAGCTGTTTTTT
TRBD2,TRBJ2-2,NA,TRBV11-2,CASRTTSGSNTGELFF,TGTGCCAGCAGGACTACTAGCGGTTCGAACACCGGGGAGCTGTTTTTT
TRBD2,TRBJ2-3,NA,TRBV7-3,CASSGGVTDTQYF,TGTGCCAGCAGCGGGGGGGTCACAGATACGCAGTATTTT
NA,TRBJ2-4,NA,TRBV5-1,CASSLSVGPQNIQYF,TGCGCCAGCAGCTTGAGCGTGGGGCCCCAAAACATTCAGTACTTC
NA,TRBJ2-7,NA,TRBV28,CASRLPGQHYEQYF,TGTGCCAGCAGACTCCCGGGACAACACTACGAGCAGTACTTC
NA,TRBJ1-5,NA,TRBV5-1,CASSPTSGGYQPQHF,TGCGCCAGCAGCCCCACATCGGGTGGGTATCAGCCCCAGCATTTT
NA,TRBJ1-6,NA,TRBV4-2,CASSQDLVEPLHF,TGTGCCAGCAGCCAAGATCTAGTAGAACCCCTCCACTTT
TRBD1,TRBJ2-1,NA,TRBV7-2,CASSLGGPLGGGNEQFF,TGTGCCAGCAGCTTAGGGGGTCCCCTAGGGGGCGGGAATGAGCAGTTCTTC
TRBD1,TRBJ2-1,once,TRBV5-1,CASRYRDRAVNEQFF,TGCGCCAGCAGATATAGAGACAGGGCCGTCAATGAGCAGTTCTTC
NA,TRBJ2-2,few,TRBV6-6,CASSPGGELFF,TGTGCCAGCAGTCCGGGCGGGGAGCTGTTTTTT
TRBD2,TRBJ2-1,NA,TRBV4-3,CASSQDLAGTYNEQFF,TGCGCCAGCAGCCAAGATCTAGCGGGGACGTACAATGAGCAGTTCTTC
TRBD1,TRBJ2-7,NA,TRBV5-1,CASRLLTGGAGDEQYF,TGCGCCAGCAGATTGTTGACAGGGGGCGCAGGGGACGAGCAGTACTTC
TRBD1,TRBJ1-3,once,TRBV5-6,CASIRQGMGNTIYF,TGTGCCAGCATCCGACAGGGAATGGGGAACACCATATATTTT
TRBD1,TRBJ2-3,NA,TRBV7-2,CASSLSFARGQGDTQYF,TGTGCCAGCAGCTTGTCGTTCGCCAGGGGGCAGGGAGATACGCAGTATTTT